The 27 T cell receptor beta chains in this list originate from one sample, sequenced in a study of blood T cell repertoires in COVID-19. Repertoires were generated with immunoSEQ multiplex PCR, while TCRdb's copy carries only in-frame clones and drops some. The data show more than 300,000 clones, 83% seen once. The sequencing input was PBMCs or T cells enriched from blood (not recorded which). These receptors all come from a woman in her 50s who had recovered from COVID-19.

The rearrangement joins TRBV4-3 to TRBJ2-1; 7 bases align to TRBD1. J was trimmed by 5 bases and V by 3 bases; bases with no gene match: 10. CDR3 length: 16 residues. Germline V gives CDR1 LGHNA, CDR2 YSLEER. The CDR3 DNA reads TGCGCCAGCAGCCATCGCATGACAGGGAACAACAATGAGCAGTTCTTC. It is translated as CASSHRMTGNNNEQFF.

The rearrangement uses TRBV2 and TRBJ1-5; no reliable D call. The V end lost 6 bases, the J end lost 3 bases, and 12 bases lay between the germline ends. The CDR3 length is 14 residues. Germline V gene sequence: CDR1 SNHLY, CDR2 FYNNEI. CDR3 DNA sequence: TGTGCCAGCAGCGCGGGCCTTTCCAATCAGCCCCAGCATTTT. Translation gives CASSAGLSNQPQHF. Based on the CDR3 plus reference TRBV2 and TRBJ1-5, the full variable domain is EPEVTQTPSHQVTQMGQEVILRCVPISNHLYFYWYRQILGQKVEFLVSFYNNEISEKSEIFDDQFSVERPDGSNFTLKIRSTKLEDSAMYFCASSAGLSNQPQHFGDGTRLSIL.

The rearrangement links TRBV6-5 to TRBJ1-3; TRBD1 is a possible D gene (6 bases). The CDR3 runs 15 residues. CDR1 and CDR2 (germline): MNHEY, SVGAGI. The V end lost 6 bases, the J end lost 0 bases, and 12 bases lay between the germline ends. CDR3 sequence (DNA): TGTGCCAGCAGGAGGAACAGGGACTCTGGAAACACCATATATTTT. This gives the protein CASRRNRDSGNTIYF.

This sequence joins TRBV7-9 and TRBJ2-1; the match to TRBD1 covers 7 bases. The CDR3 runs to 12 residues. Germline V gives CDR1 SEHNR, CDR2 FQNEAQ (reference sequence). The CDR3 is CVTRTGNNEQFF. DNA of the CDR3: TGTGTAACCAGGACAGGCAACAATGAGCAGTTCTTC.

The rearrangement links TRBV6-5 to TRBJ1-4; D is perhaps TRBD1 (6 bases). Germline V gene sequence: CDR1 MNHEY, CDR2 SVGAGI. The CDR3 runs to 15 residues. Between the trimmed V and J ends, which lost 6 bases and 7 bases, there was a span of 18 bases. For the CDR3, the DNA is TGTGCCAGCAGCCAGGGGCCAGGGAGGGGTGAAAAACTGTTTTTT. Amino acid sequence: CASSQGPGRGEKLFF.

The CDR3 protein is CASSQVRGPEETQYF. The CDR3 bases are TGCGCCAGCAGCCAGGTGAGAGGGCCAGAAGAGACCCAGTACTTC. V is TRBV4-1 and J is TRBJ2-5; D perhaps matches TRBD2 (5 bases). This CDR3 is built from 15 residues. Deletions cut 3 bases from V and 3 bases from J, with 14 bases between. Per germline, CDR1 MGHRA and CDR2 YSYEKL.

The chain couples TRBV5-5 to TRBJ1-3, with 8 nucleotides matching TRBD1. The V gene's germline CDR1 is SGHKS and CDR2 YYEKEE (reference sequence). The CDR3 totals 18 residues. The J segment lost 2 bases and the V segment lost 0 bases, leaving 10 bases of the junction unmatched. CDR3: CASSLESAQGVAGNTIYF. The DNA of the CDR3 is TGTGCCAGCAGCTTGGAATCGGCACAGGGGGTTGCTGGAAACACCATATATTTT.

The chain carries TRBV19 and TRBJ2-7, with TRBD1 matching 8 bases. J gave up 1 base and V 3 bases, and 14 bases lay outside the gene matches. The CDR3 has 18 amino acids. Looked up from germline, CDR1 is LNHDA and CDR2 is SQIVND (reference sequence). CDR3 sequence: CASSIGQGLIVRSYEQYF. The CDR3 DNA sequence: TGTGCCAGTAGTATCGGACAGGGTCTGATAGTGAGGTCCTACGAGCAGTACTTC.

The J gene is TRBJ1-1, the V gene TRBV19, with 11 bases matching TRBD1. V shed 5 bases, J shed 5 bases, and the junction held 13 bases outside the gene matches. This CDR3 has 17 residues. Germline V CDR1 and CDR2: LNHDA, SQIVND (reference sequence). The CDR3: CASSPRTGGTRGTEAFF. The CDR3 DNA reads as TGTGCCAGTAGTCCCAGGACAGGGGGCACCCGGGGGACTGAAGCTTTCTTT. The whole variable domain, filled in from reference TRBV19 and TRBJ1-1, reads DGGITQSPKYLFRKEGQNVTLSCEQNLNHDAMYWYRQDPGQGLRLIYYSQIVNDFQKGDIAEGYSVSREKKESFPLTVTSAQKNPTAFYLCASSPRTGGTRGTEAFFGQGTRLTVV.

This clone was detected a few times. The chain joins TRBV19 to TRBJ1-2, with 9 bases aligning to TRBD1. There are 14 residues in the CDR3. Germline V gene data show CDR1 as LNHDA and CDR2 as SQIVND (reference sequence). With V trimmed by 8 bases and J by 6 bases, 10 bases remained unmatched. The CDR3 nucleotides read TGTGCCAGTCTCGGCGGCGGGACAGGGAATGGCTACACCTTC. It specifies CASLGGGTGNGYTF.

The V and J genes are TRBV19 and TRBJ1-2; D is unresolved. Germline V gives CDR1 LNHDA, CDR2 SQIVND (reference sequence). The germline V and J ends were trimmed by 7 bases and 3 bases, with 15 bases remaining between them. CDR3 length: 14 residues. CDR3 nucleotide sequence: TGTGCCAGTACCCCCGTGGCGGGGTACTATGGCTACACCTTC. Encoded protein: CASTPVAGYYGYTF.

This sequence joins TRBV6-5 and TRBJ2-1, with D perhaps TRBD2 (5 bases). Trimming shortened V by 1 base and J by 1 base, and 11 bases separated the two germline ends. There are 16 residues in the CDR3. Looked up from germline, CDR1 is MNHEY and CDR2 is SVGAGI. The CDR3 DNA is TGTGCCAGCAGTTACTTTGGGGAGCGGTCCTACAATGAGCAGTTCTTC. Translating gives CASSYFGERSYNEQFF.

This clone was detected once. The genes are TRBV7-2 and TRBJ1-5; 8 nucleotides align to TRBD1. V lost 1 base to trimming and J lost 4 bases; unmatched junction nucleotides: 6. CDR1 and CDR2 from the germline V gene are SGHTA and FQGNSA. The CDR3 totals 16 residues. The CDR3 spells CASSLGTGGLNQPQHF. The CDR3 DNA sequence: TGTGCCAGCAGCTTAGGCACAGGGGGTCTTAATCAGCCCCAGCATTTT.

The chain is built from TRBV7-9 and TRBJ2-3; D perhaps matches TRBD2 (5 bases). The CDR3 length is 15 residues. Per the germline V gene, CDR1 is SEHNR and CDR2 is FQNEAQ (reference sequence). The V end was cut by 1 base, the J end by 3 bases, with 11 bases between. This chain's CDR3 is CASSLVRGLTDTQYF. The CDR3 nucleotides read TGTGCCAGCAGCTTAGTGCGCGGACTTACAGATACGCAGTATTTT.

The chain combines TRBV11-2 with TRBJ2-3; 7 nucleotides align to TRBD1. The J segment lost 1 base and the V segment lost 1 base, leaving 2 bases of the junction unmatched. The germline CDR1 and CDR2 sequences are SGHAT and FQNNGV. The CDR3 spans 15 residues. CDR3 sequence reads: CASSLGDSGTDTQYF. As DNA, the CDR3 is TGTGCCAGCAGCTTAGGGGACAGCGGCACAGATACGCAGTATTTT.

This clone was observed many times. V is TRBV29-1 and J is TRBJ1-2; perhaps TRBD1 as D (6 bases). The CDR3 totals 16 residues. CDR1 is SQVTM and CDR2 is ANQGSEA in the germline V gene. Trimming pared 4 bases from V and 7 bases from J, leaving 25 bases between. The DNA of the CDR3 is TGCAGCGTTGTGATAGACTTCAACAGGGAGCGCGGTGGCTACACCTTC. It yields the protein CSVVIDFNRERGGYTF.

A single count supports this clone. V is TRBV28 and J is TRBJ2-1; 9 bases align to TRBD2. V gave up 11 bases and J gave up 7 bases; unmatched junction bases: 6. The CDR3 consists of 12 residues. Germline lookup yields CDR1 MDHEN and CDR2 SYDVKM. CDR3 in DNA: TGTGCCGCTAGCGGGATAGGAAATGAGCAGTTCTTC. This gives the protein CAASGIGNEQFF. Full variable domain (rest looked up from reference TRBV28 and TRBJ2-1): DVKVTQSSRYLVKRTGEKVFLECVQDMDHENMFWYRQDPGLGLRLIYFSYDVKMKEKGDIPEGYSVSREKKERFSLILESASTNQTSMYLCAASGIGNEQFFGPGTRLTVL.

The chain links TRBV28 to TRBJ1-4; 7 bases map to TRBD1. Germline CDR1 is MDHEN and CDR2 is SYDVKM. The CDR3 is 14 amino acids. Trimming at V came to 2 bases and at J to 7 bases, leaving 4 bases not matched to a gene. This CDR3 reads CASSLKGAVEKLFF. DNA of the CDR3: TGTGCCAGCAGTTTAAAGGGGGCTGTTGAAAAACTGTTTTTT.

V is TRBV10-1 and J is TRBJ1-5; 8 bases agree with TRBD1. Germline V gene sequence: CDR1 WNHNN, CDR2 SYGVQD (reference sequence). This CDR3 region has 14 residues. V lost 5 bases, J lost 4 bases, and 4 bases stayed unmatched. CDR3 bases: TGCGCCAGCAGTAGGACAGGGTGGAATCAGCCCCAGCATTTT. Its protein is CASSRTGWNQPQHF.

V gene TRBV5-1 combines with J gene TRBJ2-3; D perhaps matches TRBD2 (5 bases). V was trimmed by 0 bases and J by 0 bases, leaving 11 bases between them. Germline CDR1 and CDR2: SGHRS and YFSETQ. This CDR3 has 16 residues. The CDR3: CASSLGTQASTDTQYF. The CDR3 coding sequence is TGCGCCAGCAGCTTGGGGACTCAGGCTAGCACAGATACGCAGTATTTT.

The chain joins TRBV24-1 to TRBJ1-2; D gene uncertain. Trimming stripped 3 bases from V and 1 base from J, with 8 bases between. Looked up from germline, CDR1 is KGHDR and CDR2 is SFDVKD. This CDR3 region has 14 residues. In nucleotides, the CDR3 is TGTGCCACCAGTGATGCCCAGATTAACTATGGCTACACCTTC. It yields the protein CATSDAQINYGYTF.

CDR3 residues: CAWQPDRATTNEKLFF. Written as DNA, the CDR3 is TGTGCCTGGCAACCTGACAGGGCGACAACTAATGAAAAACTGTTTTTT. This sequence joins TRBV30 and TRBJ1-4; TRBD1 matches at 7 bases. Trimming at V came to 5 bases and at J to 0 bases, leaving 9 bases not matched to a gene. CDR1 GTSNPN and CDR2 SVGIG come from the germline V gene (reference sequence). The CDR3 length is 16 residues.

This sequence joins TRBV27 and TRBJ1-5; D unresolved. The CDR3 has 17 amino acids. Trimming shortened V by 5 bases and J by 0 bases, and 17 bases separated the two germline ends. Germline CDR1 and CDR2: MNHEY and SMNVEV (reference sequence). The CDR3 loop reads CASSPKPRSDSNQPQHF. The CDR3 bases are TGTGCCAGCAGTCCGAAACCGAGGTCAGATAGCAATCAGCCCCAGCATTTT.

The rearrangement uses TRBV6-5 and TRBJ1-1; a possible D gene is TRBD1 (6 bases). Looked up from germline, CDR1 is MNHEY and CDR2 is SVGAGI. This CDR3 is 15 amino acids long. Between the trimmed V and J ends, which lost 6 bases and 1 base, there was a span of 15 bases. The CDR3 region is CASSLGVQGNTEAFF. The CDR3 region has the DNA TGTGCCAGCAGCCTAGGGGTACAGGGGAACACTGAAGCTTTCTTT.

The chain joins TRBV5-4 to TRBJ1-1; tentatively, D is TRBD1 (5 bases). This CDR3 contains 15 residues. Germline lookup yields CDR1 SGHNT and CDR2 YYREEE (reference sequence). V dropped 4 bases and J dropped 1 base, with 14 bases sitting between them. Here the CDR3 DNA reads TGTGCCAGCAGCCACAGACAGACCCCGAACACTGAAGCTTTCTTT. It codes for CASSHRQTPNTEAFF.

This clone has at least ten counts. The J gene is TRBJ2-6, the V gene TRBV4-1; the match to TRBD1 covers 8 bases. Germline CDR1 is MGHRA and CDR2 is YSYEKL. After removal of 3 bases from V and 1 base from J, the junction contained 14 bases not matched to a gene. The CDR3 consists of 20 residues. CDR3 bases: TGCGCCAGCAGCCAGGTCCGGACAGGGAACCTAGGTTCTGGGGCCAACGTCCTGACTTTC. This encodes CASSQVRTGNLGSGANVLTF.

V and J are TRBV2 and TRBJ2-5; 8 bases map to TRBD2. V dropped 7 bases and J dropped 7; count of bases not matched to a gene: 11. Per germline, CDR1 SNHLY and CDR2 FYNNEI. The CDR3 covers 14 residues. This chain's CDR3 is CASIKREFHGTQYF. Written as DNA, the CDR3 is TGTGCCAGCATAAAGCGGGAGTTCCACGGGACCCAGTACTTC. Full variable domain (outside the CDR3, taken from reference TRBV2 and TRBJ2-5): EPEVTQTPSHQVTQMGQEVILRCVPISNHLYFYWYRQILGQKVEFLVSFYNNEISEKSEIFDDQFSVERPDGSNFTLKIRSTKLEDSAMYFCASIKREFHGTQYFGPGTRLLVL.